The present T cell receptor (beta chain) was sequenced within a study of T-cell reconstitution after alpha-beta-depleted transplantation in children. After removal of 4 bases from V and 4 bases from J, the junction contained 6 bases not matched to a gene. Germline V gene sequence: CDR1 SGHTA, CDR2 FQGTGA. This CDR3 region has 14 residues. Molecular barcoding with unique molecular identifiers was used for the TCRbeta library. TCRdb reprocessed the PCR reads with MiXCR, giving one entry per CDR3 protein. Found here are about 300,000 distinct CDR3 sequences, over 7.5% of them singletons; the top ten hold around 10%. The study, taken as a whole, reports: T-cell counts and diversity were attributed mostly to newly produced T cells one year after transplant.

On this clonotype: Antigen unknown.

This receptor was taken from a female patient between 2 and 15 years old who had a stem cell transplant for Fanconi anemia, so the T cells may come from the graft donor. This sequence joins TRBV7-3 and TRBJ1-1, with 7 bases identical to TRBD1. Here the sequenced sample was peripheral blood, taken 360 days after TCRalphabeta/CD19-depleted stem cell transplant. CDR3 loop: CASSSTGRSTEAFF. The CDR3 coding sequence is TGTGCCAGCAGCTCGACAGGGAGGAGCACTGAAGCTTTCTTT.